This T cell receptor (beta chain) is drawn from a study of preoperative IRX-2 immunotherapy in early breast cancer. The method was immunoSEQ multiplex PCR; TCRdb's version includes in-frame clones alone and lacks a portion of them. The data contain around 88,000 clones, about nine tenths of them seen just once; the ten biggest clones take up approximately 2%. This sample's treatment: preoperative locoregional IRX-2 cytokine immunotherapy. Preoperative locoregional IRX-2 cytokine immunotherapy was tested in the phase Ib source study. The receptor was isolated from a human donor with breast cancer. The sample here was tumor tissue, taken after IRX-2 immunotherapy.

CDR3 DNA sequence: TGTGCCAGCAGTTACCGAGACGGAATGGGGAACACTGAAGCTTTCTTT. Its translation is CASSYRDGMGNTEAFF. The chain is built from TRBV6-8 and TRBJ1-1, with no clear D. Germline V CDR1 and CDR2: MNHGY, SAAAGT. The CDR3 is 16 amino acids. Trimming pared 2 bases from V and 1 base from J, leaving 14 bases between.